The table lists the clone carrying this T cell receptor (beta chain) with many counts. The V and J ends lost 5 bases and 5 bases, in that order; junction bases with no gene match: 6. The length of the CDR3 is 14 residues. The data were obtained in a study of early T cells in non-severe SARS-CoV-2 infection. Using its own MiXCR run on the 5' RACE reads, TCRdb lists one record per CDR3 protein. Of over 45,000 distinct CDR3 sequences in the sample, roughly 5.9% were seen once. This sequence originates from an adult who was a healthcare worker with PCR-confirmed SARS-CoV-2 infection or an uninfected control (not recorded which). The chain is built from TRBV12-3 or TRBV12-4 and TRBJ2-1, with 7 positions matching TRBD1. What was sequenced was whole blood. The CDR3 DNA sequence: TGTGCCAGCAGTCCCCTAGGGACAGACAATGAGCAGTTCTTC. It yields the protein CASSPLGTDNEQFF.